This TCR beta chain was sequenced during a study of OX40 agonist ivuxolimab in advanced cancers. In the study overall: Antecedent anti-PD-1, anti-PD-L1 or anti-CTLA-4 therapy was permissible, with under 50% having received some. Study-level points and caveats: The expanded peripheral T cells' antigen specificity was not determined.

Method: immunoSEQ multiplex PCR; TCRdb's copy keeps in-frame clones and lacks some. The repertoire holds about 19,000 clones, with about 81% as singletons. The CDR3 has 13 residues. Per the germline V gene, CDR1 is SGHNT and CDR2 is YENEEA. The ends were cut back, 5 bases at V and 8 bases at J, with 15 bases in the middle. Blood sampling was done at baseline, cycle 4 day 1, and cycle 7 day 1. Points on this clone: Its antigen is undetermined.

This chain links TRBV11-3 with TRBJ1-1; D is unclear. This specimen consisted of CD4+ or CD8+ T cells sorted from blood, obtained in a trial of the OX40 agonist ivuxolimab. This receptor was taken from an adult with an advanced solid tumor such as melanoma, head and neck, liver or kidney cancer. The CDR3 is CASSPEAGEEAFF. CDR3 DNA sequence: TGTGCCAGCAGCCCTGAGGCGGGAGAGGAAGCTTTCTTT.